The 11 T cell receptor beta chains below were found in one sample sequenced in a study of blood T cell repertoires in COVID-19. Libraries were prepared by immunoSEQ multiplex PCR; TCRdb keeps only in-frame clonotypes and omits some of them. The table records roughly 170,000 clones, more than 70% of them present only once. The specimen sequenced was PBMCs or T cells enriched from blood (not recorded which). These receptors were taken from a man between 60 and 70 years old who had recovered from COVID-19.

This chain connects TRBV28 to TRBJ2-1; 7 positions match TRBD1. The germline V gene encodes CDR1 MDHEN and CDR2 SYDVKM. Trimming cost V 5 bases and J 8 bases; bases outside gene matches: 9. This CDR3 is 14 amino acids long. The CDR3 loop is CASSPRYRGHEQFF. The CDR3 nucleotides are TGTGCCAGCAGTCCCCGCTACAGGGGCCATGAGCAGTTCTTC.

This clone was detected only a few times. The CDR3 loop is CASSQVAGGIGNTIYF. The DNA of the CDR3 is TGTGCCAGCAGCCAAGTCGCAGGGGGCATTGGAAACACCATATATTTT. The chain combines TRBV14 with TRBJ1-3, with 8 bases identical to TRBD1. J lost 3 bases, V lost 1 base, and 5 bases had no gene match. CDR1 SGHDN and CDR2 FVKESK come from the germline V gene. The CDR3 runs to 16 residues.

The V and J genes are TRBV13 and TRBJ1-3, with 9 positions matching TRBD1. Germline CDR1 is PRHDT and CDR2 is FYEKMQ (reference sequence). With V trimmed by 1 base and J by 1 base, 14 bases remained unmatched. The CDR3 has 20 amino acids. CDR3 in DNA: TGTGCCAGCAGCTTAGTTGGGACAGGGTGGAATAAGCCTTCTGGAAACACCATATATTTT. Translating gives CASSLVGTGWNKPSGNTIYF.

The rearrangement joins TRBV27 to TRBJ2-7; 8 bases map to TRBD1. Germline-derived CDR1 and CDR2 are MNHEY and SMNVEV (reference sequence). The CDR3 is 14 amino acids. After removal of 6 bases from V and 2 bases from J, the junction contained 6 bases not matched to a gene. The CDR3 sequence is CASSSGQGPYEQYF. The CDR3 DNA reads TGTGCCAGCAGCTCTGGACAGGGACCCTACGAGCAGTACTTC.

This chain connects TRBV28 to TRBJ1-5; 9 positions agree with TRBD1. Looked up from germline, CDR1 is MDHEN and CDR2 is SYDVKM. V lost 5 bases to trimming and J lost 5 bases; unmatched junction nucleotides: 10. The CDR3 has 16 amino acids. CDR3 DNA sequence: TGTGCCAGCAGTCCCCCCCAACGACAGGGGGATCAGCCCCAGCATTTT. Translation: CASSPPQRQGDQPQHF.

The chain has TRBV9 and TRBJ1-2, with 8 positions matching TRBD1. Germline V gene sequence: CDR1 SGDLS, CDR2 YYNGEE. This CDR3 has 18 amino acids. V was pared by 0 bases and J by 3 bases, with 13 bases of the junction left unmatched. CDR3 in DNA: TGTGCCAGCAGCGTAGATTTAGGGGGGACAGGAATTTACTATGGCTACACCTTC. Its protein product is CASSVDLGGTGIYYGYTF.

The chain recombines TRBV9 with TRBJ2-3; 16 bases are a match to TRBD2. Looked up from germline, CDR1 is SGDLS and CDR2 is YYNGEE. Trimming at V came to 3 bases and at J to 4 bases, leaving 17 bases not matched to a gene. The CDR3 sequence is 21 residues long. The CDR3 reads CASSASTRRGLAGGPADTQYF. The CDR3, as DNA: TGTGCCAGCAGCGCCTCGACTCGCCGGGGACTAGCGGGAGGGCCCGCAGATACGCAGTATTTT.

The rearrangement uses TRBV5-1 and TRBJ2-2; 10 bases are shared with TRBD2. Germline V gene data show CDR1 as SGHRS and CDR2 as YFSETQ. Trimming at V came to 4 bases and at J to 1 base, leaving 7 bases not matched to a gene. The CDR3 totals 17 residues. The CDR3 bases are TGCGCCAGCAGCCTAAGAATAGCGGGAGGGAACACCGGGGAGCTGTTTTTT. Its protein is CASSLRIAGGNTGELFF.

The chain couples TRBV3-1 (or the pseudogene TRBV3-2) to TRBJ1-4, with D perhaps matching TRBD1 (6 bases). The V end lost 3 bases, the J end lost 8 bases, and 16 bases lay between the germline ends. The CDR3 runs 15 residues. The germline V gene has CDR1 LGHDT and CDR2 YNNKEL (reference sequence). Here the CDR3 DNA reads TGTGCCAGCAGCCATGTTGCAGGGGCGAAAGAAAAACTGTTTTTT. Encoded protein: CASSHVAGAKEKLFF.

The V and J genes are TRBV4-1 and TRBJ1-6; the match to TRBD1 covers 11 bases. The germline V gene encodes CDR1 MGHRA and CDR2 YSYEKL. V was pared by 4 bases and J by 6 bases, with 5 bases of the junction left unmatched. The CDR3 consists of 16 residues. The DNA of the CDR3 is TGCGCCAGCAGCCCCACGGACAGGGGGCCTAATTCACCCCTCCACTTT. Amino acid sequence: CASSPTDRGPNSPLHF.

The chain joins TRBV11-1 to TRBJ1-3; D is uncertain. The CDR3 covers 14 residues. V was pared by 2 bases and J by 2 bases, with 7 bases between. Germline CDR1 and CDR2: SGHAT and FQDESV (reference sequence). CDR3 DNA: TGTGCCAGCAGCTTAAGAGGGACTGGAAACACCATATATTTT. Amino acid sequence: CASSLRGTGNTIYF. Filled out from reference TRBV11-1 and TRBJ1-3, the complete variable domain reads EAEVAQSPRYKITEKSQAVAFWCDPISGHATLYWYRQILGQGPELLVQFQDESVVDDSQLPKDRFSAERLKGVDSTLKIQPAELGDSAMYLCASSLRGTGNTIYFGEGSWLTVV.